The next 24 T cell receptor beta chains were all read from a single sample in a study of cytomegalovirus exposure and HLA in healthy donors. Sequenced by immunoSEQ multiplex PCR; TCRdb stores in-frame clones only, minus some. The sample includes roughly 330,000 clones, around 90% of them seen just once. The sequenced sample was PBMCs. The receptors derive from a woman younger than 45 in good health and CMV-seropositive.

As DNA, the CDR3 is TGTGCCAGCAGTACATTTAGGGGCTACGAGCAGTACTTC. Encoded protein: CASSTFRGYEQYF. The chain has TRBV6-6 and TRBJ2-7; a weak D match, TRBD1 (5 bases). V lost 5 bases to trimming and J lost 3 bases, with 11 bases between them. This CDR3 contains 13 residues. Germline CDR1 is MNHNY and CDR2 is SVGAGI (reference sequence).

This chain uses TRBV6-5 with TRBJ2-7; 10 bases map to TRBD2. V shed 4 bases and J 4 bases; nucleotides not matched to a gene: 10. The CDR3 totals 16 residues. Germline CDR1 and CDR2: MNHEY and SVGAGI. The CDR3 protein is CASSFERGGLRYEQYF. The CDR3 DNA sequence: TGTGCCAGCAGTTTCGAGCGGGGGGGCCTCAGGTACGAGCAGTACTTC.

The V gene is TRBV5-6, the J gene TRBJ2-1; 7 positions agree with TRBD1. The CDR3 is 14 amino acids. From germline, CDR1 is SGHDT and CDR2 YYEEEE. The ends lost 0 bases at V and 10 bases at J; junction bases unmatched: 7. As DNA, the CDR3 is TGTGCCAGCAGCTTGGGAGGTCGACAGGGCGAGCAGTTCTTC. The encoded protein is CASSLGGRQGEQFF.

This clone turned up a few times. The chain couples TRBV25-1 to TRBJ1-2; tentatively, D is TRBD1 (5 bases). V was pared by 7 bases and J by 7 bases, with 10 bases between. The V gene's germline CDR1 is MGHDK and CDR2 SYGVNS. The CDR3 runs to 11 residues. CDR3 nucleotides: TGTGCCAGCACCGCAGGGTCTGGCTACACCTTC. As protein: CASTAGSGYTF.

V usage is TRBV5-6 and J usage is TRBJ1-5, with D possibly being TRBD1 (5 bases). The CDR3 consists of 14 residues. The germline V gene has CDR1 SGHDT and CDR2 YYEEEE. The V and J ends lost 3 bases and 0 bases respectively, with 7 bases between them. The CDR3 sequence: CASSSGLSNQPQHF. CDR3 DNA: TGTGCCAGCAGCTCGGGACTTAGCAATCAGCCCCAGCATTTT.

The chain is built from TRBV4-2 and TRBJ2-5; possibly TRBD2 for D (5 bases). This CDR3 contains 13 residues. The V and J ends lost 6 bases and 3 bases respectively, with 11 bases between them. The V gene's germline CDR1 is LGHNA and CDR2 YNFKEQ. The CDR3 DNA sequence: TGTGCCAGCAGGCCTTCCGGGGAAGAGACCCAGTACTTC. Translating it yields CASRPSGEETQYF.

The chain carries TRBV5-1 and TRBJ2-3; 10 bases map to TRBD2. This CDR3 is built from 19 residues. In germline, CDR1 is SGHRS, CDR2 YFSETQ. V lost 3 bases and J lost 1; bases outside the gene matches: 14. The CDR3 bases are TGCGCCAGCAGCTCGATCGGACTAGCGGTGCGGGGAGGCACAGATACGCAGTATTTT. Its protein is CASSSIGLAVRGGTDTQYF.

The chain links TRBV11-1 to TRBJ2-5; D possibly corresponds to TRBD1 (5 bases). The V gene lost 5 bases and the J gene lost 6 bases, with 10 bases spanning the gap. Germline assignment: CDR1 SGHAT and CDR2 FQDESV (reference sequence). The CDR3 contains 12 residues. CDR3 sequence: CASSAGIKTQYF. Written as DNA, the CDR3 is TGTGCCAGCAGCGCAGGGATCAAGACCCAGTACTTC.

This chain connects TRBV6-1 to TRBJ2-2; perhaps D is TRBD1 or TRBD2 (5 bases each). The CDR3 is 14 residues long. In germline, CDR1 is MNHNS, CDR2 SASEGT. The V end was cut by 3 bases, the J end by 7 bases, with 12 bases between. DNA for the CDR3: TGTGCCAGCAGTGAGGGGACGGTCCTCGGGGAGCTGTTTTTT. It codes for CASSEGTVLGELFF.

The V and J genes are TRBV7-3 and TRBJ2-1, with a possible D match to TRBD2 (7 bases). CDR1 and CDR2 from the germline V gene are SGHTA and FQGTGA. Trimming pared 2 bases from V and 2 bases from J, leaving 13 bases between. This CDR3 spans 16 amino acids. The CDR3 protein is CASSLSLGGAYNEQFF. As DNA, the CDR3 is TGTGCCAGCAGCTTATCCCTAGGGGGGGCCTACAATGAGCAGTTCTTC.

The rearrangement joins TRBV5-1 to TRBJ2-7; 9 nucleotides match TRBD2. Germline assignment: CDR1 SGHRS and CDR2 YFSETQ. This CDR3 comprises 16 residues. V gave up 4 bases and J gave up 5 bases; unmatched junction bases: 13. The chain's CDR3 is CASSPNAAGGPNEQYF. The CDR3 DNA reads as TGCGCCAGCAGCCCTAATGCGGCGGGGGGGCCCAACGAGCAGTACTTC.

A single count supports this clone. The gene calls are TRBV4-3 and TRBJ1-1, with D perhaps matching TRBD1 (6 bases). Germline V gene sequence: CDR1 LGHNA, CDR2 YSLEER. Trimming removed 0 bases at V and 4 bases at J, with 18 bases between. The CDR3 is 17 amino acids. The CDR3 bases are TGCGCCAGCAGCCAAGATCCTAGACCGGGGGCGGCCACTGAAGCTTTCTTT. It yields the protein CASSQDPRPGAATEAFF.

The J gene is TRBJ2-2, the V gene TRBV4-1, with 9 bases matching TRBD1. The CDR3 sequence is 16 residues long. V dropped 0 bases and J dropped 5; count of bases not matched to a gene: 4. Germline V gene data show CDR1 as MGHRA and CDR2 as YSYEKL. CDR3 nucleotides: TGCGCCAGCAGCCAAGATCGTGGGACAGGGACCGGGGAGCTGTTTTTT. Protein product: CASSQDRGTGTGELFF.

This clone was picked up one time. The chain joins TRBV9 to TRBJ2-3, with 10 bases lining up with TRBD2. This CDR3 has 15 amino acids. With V trimmed by 1 base and J by 5 bases, 4 bases remained unmatched. CDR1 and CDR2 (germline): SGDLS, YYNGEE. The chain's CDR3 is CASSVSGRALDTQYF. The CDR3 DNA follows: TGTGCCAGCAGCGTAAGCGGGAGGGCCCTAGATACGCAGTATTTT.

The chain employs TRBV5-8 and TRBJ2-1; D unresolved. V gave up 0 bases and J gave up 1 base, with 5 bases separating them. Germline CDR1 reads SGHTS; CDR2 reads YDEGEE. The CDR3 sequence is 14 residues long. The CDR3 DNA follows: TGTGCCAGCAGCTTGGAGCTATCCTACAATGAGCAGTTCTTC. Its protein is CASSLELSYNEQFF.

The chain carries TRBV5-1 and TRBJ1-1; 8 nucleotides match TRBD1. Germline V gene sequence: CDR1 SGHRS, CDR2 YFSETQ. This CDR3 is built from 15 residues. The junction had 5 bases not matched to a gene; V was cut back by 4 bases and J by 0 bases. CDR3 loop: CASSGTGGMNTEAFF. In DNA form, the CDR3 reads TGCGCCAGCAGCGGAACAGGGGGGATGAACACTGAAGCTTTCTTT.

The J gene is TRBJ2-2, the V gene TRBV29-1, with 7 positions matching TRBD2. The CDR3 spans 13 residues. The germline V gene has CDR1 SQVTM and CDR2 ANQGSEA. V lost 7 bases and J lost 5; bases outside the gene matches: 7. CDR3 residues: CSAQDGGTGELFF. CDR3 DNA sequence: TGCAGCGCCCAAGACGGGGGGACCGGGGAGCTGTTTTTT.

J is TRBJ1-4 and V is TRBV5-6; 9 positions agree with TRBD1. The ends lost 5 bases at V and 7 bases at J; junction bases unmatched: 9. Germline CDR1 and CDR2: SGHDT and YYEEEE. CDR3 size: 15 residues. CDR3 amino acids: CASSSGTGLGEKLFF. CDR3 sequence (DNA): TGTGCCAGCAGTTCCGGGACAGGGCTTGGTGAAAAACTGTTTTTT.

The V gene is TRBV18, the J gene TRBJ2-7; D gene uncertain. V lost 3 bases and J 6 bases, leaving 12 bases between the germline ends. This CDR3 has 13 residues. Germline assignment: CDR1 KGHSH and CDR2 LQKENI. CDR3 sequence: CASSPNLGREQYF. Written as DNA, the CDR3 is TGTGCCAGCTCACCTAATTTGGGTCGCGAGCAGTACTTC. The variable domain in full, with the rest retrieved from reference TRBV18 and TRBJ2-7, is NAGVMQNPRHLVRRRGQEARLRCSPMKGHSHVYWYRQLPEEGLKFMVYLQKENIIDESGMPKERFSAEFPKEGPSILRIQQVVRGDSAAYFCASSPNLGREQYFGPGTRLTVT.

J is TRBJ1-2 and V is TRBV6-5; no clear D. With 0 bases removed from V and 3 bases from J, the gap between germline ends came to 8 bases. CDR1 and CDR2 from the germline V gene are MNHEY and SVGAGI. The CDR3 is 14 amino acids. CDR3 in amino acids: CASSYSGGDYGYTF. DNA of the CDR3: TGTGCCAGCAGTTACTCGGGTGGGGACTATGGCTACACCTTC.

With regard to this clone: One end of the junction varies from germline; a read error may be responsible. This chain joins TRBV15 and TRBJ2-3; maybe TRBD2 (6 bases). The germline gives CDR1 LNHNV, CDR2 YYDKDF (reference sequence). The CDR3 runs 17 residues. The chain's CDR3 is CATSRRAGGLGTDTQYF. CDR3 in DNA: TGTGCCACTAGCAGACGAGCCGGGGGACTTGGCACAGATACGCAGTATTTT.

This clone is a singleton in its sample. The chain employs TRBV5-4 and TRBJ2-7; 13 bases map to TRBD2. The CDR3 length is 17 residues. The V segment lost 4 bases and the J segment 4 bases; nucleotides outside the gene matches: 11. The germline gives CDR1 SGHNT, CDR2 YYREEE (reference sequence). The CDR3 DNA follows: TGTGCCAGCAGCCCGCTGGGACTAGCGGGACTTAAGTACGAGCAGTACTTC. Translated: CASSPLGLAGLKYEQYF.

Only one count was recorded for this clone. The chain employs TRBV25-1 and TRBJ1-1; possible D gene TRBD1, 6 bases. There are 12 residues in the CDR3. The V gene lost 5 bases and the J gene lost 5 bases, with 9 bases spanning the gap. From germline, CDR1 is MGHDK and CDR2 SYGVNS. CDR3 sequence: CASSTGITEAFF. CDR3 sequence (DNA): TGTGCCAGCAGTACAGGGATTACTGAAGCTTTCTTT.

The chain employs TRBV5-4 and TRBJ2-7, with a weak D call TRBD1 (5 bases). Trimming left V 0 bases short and J 0 bases short, with 10 bases between. The CDR3 consists of 15 residues. Germline V gene data show CDR1 as SGHNT and CDR2 as YYREEE (reference sequence). The CDR3, as DNA: TGTGCCAGCAGCTTGGCAGGGTCCGTCTCCTACGAGCAGTACTTC. It specifies CASSLAGSVSYEQYF.